This T cell receptor beta chain was recorded in a study of T cell repertoires in cytomegalovirus infection. A single record per CDR3 protein comes from TCRdb applying MiXCR to the reads. The sample holds 700,000 to 850,000 distinct CDR3 sequences, around a third seen once. Details on this clonotype: As yet, its antigen is unknown.

The CDR3 runs 15 residues. Germline CDR1 SEHNR, CDR2 FQNEAQ (reference sequence). Between the trimmed V and J ends, which lost 1 base and 4 bases, there was a span of 13 bases. This TCR was recovered from a human donor in good health (CMV status not recorded). Some clones in this sample may be carry-over from other donors' samples. The V and J genes are TRBV7-9 and TRBJ1-2, with no clear D. Source: cultured CD8+ T cells from PBMCs, taken from culture after CMV antigen stimulation. The CDR3 nucleotides are TGTGCCAGCAGCTTAGACGGAACTCCTGGCTATGGCTACACCTTC. Encoded protein: CASSLDGTPGYGYTF.